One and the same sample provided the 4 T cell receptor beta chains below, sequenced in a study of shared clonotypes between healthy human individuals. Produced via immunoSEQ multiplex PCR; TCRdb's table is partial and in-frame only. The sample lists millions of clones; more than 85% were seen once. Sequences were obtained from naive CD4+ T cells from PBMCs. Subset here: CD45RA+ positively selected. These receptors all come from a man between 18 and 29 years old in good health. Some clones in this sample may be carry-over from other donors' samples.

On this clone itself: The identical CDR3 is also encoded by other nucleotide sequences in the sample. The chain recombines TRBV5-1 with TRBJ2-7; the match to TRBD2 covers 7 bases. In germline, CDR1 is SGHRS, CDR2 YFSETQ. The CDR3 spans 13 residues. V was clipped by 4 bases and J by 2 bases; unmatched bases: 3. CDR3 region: CASSPAGAYEQYF. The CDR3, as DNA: TGCGCCAGCAGCCCGGCGGGGGCCTACGAGCAGTACTTC. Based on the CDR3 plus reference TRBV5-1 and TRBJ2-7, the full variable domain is KAGVTQTPRYLIKTRGQQVTLSCSPISGHRSVSWYQQTPGQGLQFLFEYFSETQRNKGNFPGRFSGRQFSNSRSEMNVSTLELGDSALYLCASSPAGAYEQYFGPGTRLTVT.

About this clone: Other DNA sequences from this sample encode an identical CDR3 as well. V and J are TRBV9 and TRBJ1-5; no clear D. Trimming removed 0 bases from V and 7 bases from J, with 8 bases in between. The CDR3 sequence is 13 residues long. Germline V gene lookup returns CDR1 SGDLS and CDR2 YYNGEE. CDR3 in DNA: TGTGCCAGCAGCGTAGGTGGAGGCCAGCCCCAGCATTTT. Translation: CASSVGGGQPQHF.

The CDR3 spells CASRPQGVGGGYTF. As DNA, the CDR3 is TGTGCCAGCAGACCGCAGGGTGTTGGAGGGGGCTACACCTTC. This chain joins TRBV27 and TRBJ1-2, with a possible D match to TRBD1 (5 bases). The CDR3 extends over 14 amino acids. Germline values: CDR1 MNHEY, CDR2 SMNVEV (reference sequence). V shed 6 bases and J shed 8 bases, with 19 bases lying between them.

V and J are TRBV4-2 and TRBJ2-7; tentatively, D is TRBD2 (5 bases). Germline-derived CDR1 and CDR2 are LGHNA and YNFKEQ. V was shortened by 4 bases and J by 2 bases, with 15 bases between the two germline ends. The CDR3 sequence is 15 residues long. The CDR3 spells CASSRNVQRTYEQYF. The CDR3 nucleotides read TGTGCCAGCAGCCGCAACGTTCAGCGGACCTACGAGCAGTACTTC.